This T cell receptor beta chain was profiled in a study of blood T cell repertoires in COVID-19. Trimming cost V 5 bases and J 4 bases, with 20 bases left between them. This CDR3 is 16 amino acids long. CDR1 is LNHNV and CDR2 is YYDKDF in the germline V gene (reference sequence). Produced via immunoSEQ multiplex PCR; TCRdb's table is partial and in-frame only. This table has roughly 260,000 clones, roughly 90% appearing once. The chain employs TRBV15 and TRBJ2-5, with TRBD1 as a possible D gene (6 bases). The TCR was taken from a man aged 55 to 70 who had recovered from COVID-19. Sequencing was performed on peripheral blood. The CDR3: CATSLTPPGAGETQYF. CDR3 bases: TGTGCCACCAGCCTCACCCCCCCAGGGGCGGGAGAGACCCAGTACTTC.